Listed below are T cell receptor beta chains from one sample, sequenced in a study of blood T cell repertoires in COVID-19. Assay: immunoSEQ multiplex PCR; the TCRdb copy retains only in-frame clones and omits some. The sample records some 250,000 clones, about 80% being singletons. Sequencing was done on a sample of peripheral blood. The receptors originated from a man aged 25 to 45 who had recovered from COVID-19. Both conserved end residues are part of each CDR3. The D gene is left open where the match is weak. Size is omitted from some rows. Given values are once, few, many or a class for expanded clones.

>TRBJ1-2|-|TRBV5-1|TRBD1
CASSFPTGQGIRGYGYTF
TGCGCCAGCAGCTTTCCTACGGGACAGGGGATTCGAGGCTATGGCTACACCTTC
>TRBJ1-6|-|TRBV12-3/TRBV12-4|-
CASTGTGNSPLHF
TGTGCCAGTACAGGGACGGGTAATTCACCCCTCCACTTT
>TRBJ1-1|-|TRBV28|-
CASKQGLEAFF
TGTGCCAGTAAACAGGGTTTAGAAGCTTTCTTT
>TRBJ1-1|-|TRBV18|TRBD1
CASSREGQQNTEAFF
TGTGCCAGCTCACGCGAGGGACAGCAGAACACTGAAGCTTTCTTT
>TRBJ1-1|few|TRBV24-1|-
CATSAGAGRDTEAFF
TGTGCCACCAGTGCAGGGGCCGGTAGGGACACTGAAGCTTTCTTT
>TRBJ2-3|once|TRBV5-1|-
CASSLDPLGLSTDTQYF
TGCGCCAGCAGCTTGGACCCACTGGGCCTCAGCACAGATACGCAGTATTTT
>TRBJ2-1|-|TRBV9|TRBD2
CASSVSLGGASEQFF
TGTGCCAGCAGCGTATCCCTCGGGGGGGCCAGTGAGCAGTTCTTC
>TRBJ1-3|-|TRBV18|-
CASSPQTGTGNTIYF
TGTGCCAGCTCACCGCAAACAGGGACTGGAAACACCATATATTTT
>TRBJ1-2|-|TRBV14|-
CASSPHRSGYTF
TGTGCCAGCAGCCCCCACAGGTCTGGCTACACCTTC
>TRBJ2-3|-|TRBV19|TRBD2
CASNSGGVADTQYF
TGTGCCAGTAATAGCGGGGGGGTGGCAGATACGCAGTATTTT
>TRBJ2-5|-|TRBV7-9|-
CASSLLEETQYF
TGTGCCAGCAGCTTACTCGAAGAGACCCAGTACTTC
>TRBJ2-2|-|TRBV27|-
CASSFLGTTNTGELFF
TGTGCCAGCAGTTTCTTAGGGACAACCAACACCGGGGAGCTGTTTTTT
>TRBJ1-4|-|TRBV6-1|-
CASSEAFIGGNNEKLFF
TGTGCCAGCAGTGAAGCGTTTATTGGGGGGAATAATGAAAAACTGTTTTTT
>TRBJ2-2|-|TRBV5-4|-
CASSSGNAAGELFF
TGTGCCAGCAGCTCCGGGAATGCGGCCGGGGAGCTGTTTTTT
>TRBJ1-6|-|TRBV28|-
CASSSPVSLHF
TGTGCCAGCAGTTCACCAGTATCCCTCCACTTT
>TRBJ1-5|-|TRBV21-1|-
CASSKVGGDREQPQHF
TGTGCCAGCAGCAAAGTAGGGGGGGACAGGGAACAGCCCCAGCATTTT
>TRBJ2-1|once|TRBV3-1/TRBV3-2|TRBD2
CASSQVRGAYNEQFF
TGTGCCAGCAGCCAAGTCCGGGGGGCCTACAATGAGCAGTTCTTC
>TRBJ1-4|-|TRBV9|-
CASSVDPTNEKLFF
TGTGCCAGCAGCGTAGATCCCACAAATGAAAAACTGTTTTTT
>TRBJ2-5|-|TRBV27|-
CASALYGPQETQYF
TGTGCCAGCGCCCTTTATGGGCCACAAGAGACCCAGTACTTC
>TRBJ2-7|-|TRBV6-5|-
CASKLGGVLSYEQYF
TGTGCCAGCAAACTTGGAGGGGTCCTCTCCTACGAGCAGTACTTC
>TRBJ1-2|few|TRBV5-5|-
CASTTGGMGGYTF
TGTGCCAGCACCACAGGAGGGATGGGTGGCTACACCTTC
>TRBJ2-2|-|TRBV9|TRBD2
CASSDRGGRVGELFF
TGTGCCAGCAGCGACCGCGGGGGGCGTGTCGGGGAGCTGTTTTTT
>TRBJ1-1|-|TRBV4-2|-
CASSQDVLKKEKTFF
TGTGCCAGCAGCCAAGATGTTCTAAAAAAGGAGAAAACTTTCTTT
>TRBJ2-5|-|TRBV11-2|TRBD1
CASSLDRGRETQYF
TGTGCCAGCAGCTTAGACAGGGGGCGGGAGACCCAGTACTTC
>TRBJ1-5|few|TRBV2|TRBD1
CASRLYRGQPQHF
TGTGCCAGCCGCCTGTACAGGGGCCAGCCCCAGCATTTT
>TRBJ2-1|few|TRBV7-9|TRBD1
CASSAGTGSNEQFF
TGTGCCAGCAGCGCCGGGACAGGTTCCAATGAGCAGTTCTTC
>TRBJ2-3|-|TRBV6-1|-
CASSESGQGSPDTQYF
TGTGCCAGCAGTGAATCCGGGCAGGGAAGTCCAGATACGCAGTATTTT
>TRBJ2-5|-|TRBV18|TRBD2
CASSRLRGQETQYF
TGTGCCAGCTCACGCTTGCGGGGGCAAGAGACCCAGTACTTC
>TRBJ1-5|-|TRBV28|-
CASSLATVNQPQHF
TGTGCCAGCAGTTTAGCGACAGTCAATCAGCCCCAGCATTTT
>TRBJ1-1|-|TRBV21-1|-
CASSLRPGTGRVAEAFF
TGTGCCAGCAGCCTTCGTCCCGGGACAGGGCGGGTAGCTGAAGCTTTCTTT
>TRBJ2-1|-|TRBV13|TRBD2
CASRPTGGPQNEQFF
TGTGCCAGCAGACCGACGGGGGGGCCCCAGAATGAGCAGTTCTTC
>TRBJ2-3|once|TRBV7-2|-
CASSFTVTSTDTQYF
TGTGCCAGCAGTTTCACAGTTACTAGCACAGATACGCAGTATTTT
>TRBJ2-3|-|TRBV5-1|-
CASSLDRTTDTQYF
TGCGCCAGCAGCTTGGACAGGACCACAGATACGCAGTATTTT
>TRBJ1-6|few|TRBV2|-
CASSETGGDNSPLHF
TGTGCCAGCAGTGAAACTGGAGGGGATAATTCACCCCTCCACTTT
>TRBJ1-2|-|TRBV3-1/TRBV3-2|TRBD1
CASSLSGTAYGYTF
TGTGCCAGCAGCCTCTCTGGGACAGCATATGGCTACACCTTC
>TRBJ2-7|-|TRBV6-6|TRBD1
CASSQDRGYEQYF
TGTGCCAGCAGCCAGGACAGGGGCTACGAGCAGTACTTC
>TRBJ1-6|once|TRBV7-9|-
CASSLAWGDDNSPLHF
TGTGCCAGCAGCCTCGCCTGGGGGGATGATAATTCACCCCTCCACTTT
>TRBJ2-5|-|TRBV5-1|TRBD1
CASSGDRAGETKYF
TGCGCCAGCAGCGGGGACAGGGCCGGTGAGACCAAGTACTTC
>TRBJ2-7|-|TRBV23-1|TRBD1
CASSQSDHGTGSSYEQYF
TGCGCCAGCAGTCAATCCGATCACGGGACAGGATCTTCCTACGAGCAGTACTTC
>TRBJ1-3|-|TRBV11-2|TRBD1
CASANVPGGSDTIYF
TGTGCCAGCGCTAACGTCCCAGGGGGCTCGGACACCATATATTTT
>TRBJ2-7|-|TRBV4-1|TRBD1
CASSQVTGKAYEQYF
TGCGCCAGCAGCCAAGTGACAGGGAAGGCGTACGAGCAGTACTTC
>TRBJ1-2|few|TRBV9|TRBD1
CASSRPGQGAYGYTF
TGTGCCAGCAGCCGTCCGGGACAGGGGGCCTATGGCTACACCTTC
>TRBJ2-6|-|TRBV10-3|TRBD2
CAISESGTSGGAGSSGANVLTF
TGTGCCATCAGTGAGTCTGGCACTAGCGGGGGGGCCGGGAGCTCTGGGGCCAACGTCCTGACTTTC
>TRBJ1-2|-|TRBV9|TRBD1
CASSEAGGQSYGYTF
TGTGCCAGCAGCGAGGCCGGGGGACAGTCCTATGGCTACACCTTC
>TRBJ2-1|-|TRBV4-1|TRBD2
CASSHPTSGASYNEQFF
TGCGCCAGCAGCCATCCCACTAGCGGGGCTTCCTACAATGAGCAGTTCTTC
>TRBJ1-2|-|TRBV13|-
CASSLWGGLDYGYTF
TGTGCCAGCAGCTTATGGGGGGGCCTAGACTATGGCTACACCTTC
>TRBJ2-2|few|TRBV11-2|-
CASSYQGDSTGELFF
TGTGCCAGCAGCTACCAGGGTGATAGCACCGGGGAGCTGTTTTTT
>TRBJ2-4|-|TRBV7-9|-
CASSLGGGHPWGIQYF
TGTGCCAGCAGCTTAGGCGGGGGACACCCGTGGGGGATTCAGTACTTC
>TRBJ1-2|many|TRBV7-9|-
CASSLGGPFYGYTF
TGTGCCAGCAGCTTAGGGGGGCCATTCTATGGCTACACCTTC
>TRBJ2-3|few|TRBV7-3|TRBD2
CASSLNQRGDTDTQYF
TGTGCCAGCAGCTTAAACCAGCGGGGGGATACAGATACGCAGTATTTT
>TRBJ1-2|-|TRBV5-4|TRBD1
CASSFRRTGGTVGYTF
TGTGCCAGCAGCTTTCGGAGGACAGGGGGTACAGTTGGCTACACCTTC
>TRBJ2-1|-|TRBV9|TRBD2
CASSAAGGIYNEQFF
TGTGCCAGCAGCGCGGCGGGGGGAATCTACAATGAGCAGTTCTTC
>TRBJ2-1|-|TRBV13|TRBD2
CASSLDWASGGASYNEQFF
TGTGCCAGCAGCTTAGATTGGGCTAGCGGGGGGGCCTCCTACAATGAGCAGTTCTTC